The 4 T cell receptor beta chains below all came from one sample that was sequenced in a study of PD-1 blockade in classical Hodgkin lymphoma. Only in-frame clones appear in the TCRdb table, and some are missing; sequencing was by immunoSEQ multiplex PCR. The table includes about 85,000 clones, around 90% detected once. All trial patients relapsed after autologous stem cell transplantation. The material was peripheral blood mononuclear cells (PBMCs), obtained before the second cycle of nivolumab. These receptors came from a human donor with classical Hodgkin lymphoma.

V usage is TRBV19 and J usage is TRBJ2-7; TRBD1 agrees at 8 bases. The CDR3 runs 13 residues. From germline, CDR1 is LNHDA and CDR2 SQIVND (reference sequence). J was trimmed by 6 bases and V by 4 bases; bases with no gene match: 5. The CDR3 DNA reads TGTGCCAGTAGTACCTGGACAGGGTCCGAGCAGTACTTC. Protein: CASSTWTGSEQYF. The complete variable domain, with remaining parts taken from reference TRBV19 and TRBJ2-7, reads DGGITQSPKYLFRKEGQNVTLSCEQNLNHDAMYWYRQDPGQGLRLIYYSQIVNDFQKGDIAEGYSVSREKKESFPLTVTSAQKNPTAFYLCASSTWTGSEQYFGPGTRLTVT.

The chain couples TRBV10-2 to TRBJ2-7, with 11 bases fitting TRBD1. J was trimmed by 6 bases and V by 6 bases; bases with no gene match: 7. CDR3 length equals 14 residues. Germline CDR1 WSHSY, CDR2 SAAADI. The CDR3 coding sequence is TGCGCCAGCAGGTTAGGACAGGGGGCCAGCGAGCAGTACTTC. This codes for CASRLGQGASEQYF.

The rearrangement links TRBV18 to TRBJ2-1; D not certain. The CDR3 spans 14 residues. CDR1 and CDR2 from the germline V gene are KGHSH and LQKENI. The CDR3, as DNA: TGTGCGTCACGGCGCGATAGCTCCTACAATGAGCAGTTCTTC. Protein sequence: CASRRDSSYNEQFF.

This chain uses TRBV5-1 with TRBJ2-5; D call uncertain. Germline CDR1 reads SGHRS; CDR2 reads YFSETQ. V gave up 2 bases and J gave up 2 bases, with 10 bases separating them. The CDR3 extends over 14 amino acids. CDR3 protein: CASSLSDNQETQYF. CDR3 bases: TGCGCCAGCAGCTTATCCGACAATCAAGAGACCCAGTACTTC.